The present T cell receptor (beta chain) was sequenced within a study of Ad26.COV2.S vaccination and SARS-CoV-2 variants. This clone was seen a single time. Assay used: immunoSEQ multiplex PCR; TCRdb lists only in-frame clones, some missing. Counted here are approximately 300,000 clones, 85% occurring once; the ten biggest clones make up 2.1%. The CDR3 is made up of 20 amino acids. Germline CDR1 is MNHNS and CDR2 is SASEGT. Trimming pared 0 bases from V and 0 bases from J, leaving 18 bases between. Stated treatment: 19 received Ad26.COV2.S at low or high dose, single or two shots; about 5 received placebo; per-sample allocation not given. Sampling happened 63 days after the first vaccine or placebo injection.

The V and J genes are TRBV6-1 and TRBJ1-6; perhaps TRBD1 as D (6 bases). The sequence was collected from a person aged 18-65 years who received the Ad26.COV2.S COVID-19 vaccine or a placebo. Sequenced material: peripheral blood, taken in a trial of Ad26.COV2.S vaccine versus placebo. The CDR3 reads CASSEARTSRGSSYNSPLHF. The CDR3 DNA reads TGTGCCAGCAGTGAAGCGCGGACGTCGAGGGGGAGCTCCTATAATTCACCCCTCCACTTT.